Presented here are 29 T cell receptor beta chains from one specimen sequenced in a study of cytomegalovirus exposure and HLA in healthy donors. Here immunoSEQ multiplex PCR was the method, and the copy in TCRdb shows in-frame clones only, minus some. The data contain about 150,000 clones, roughly 89% of them singletons. Input material: PBMCs. These receptors all come from a woman under 30 in good health and CMV-seropositive.

In the case of this clone: A much more abundant neighbour one base away suggests this may be a read error. The V call is TRBV27, the J call TRBJ2-7; D is ambiguous. V lost 4 bases and J lost 1, with 8 bases in between. This CDR3 has 13 residues. Germline values: CDR1 MNHEY, CDR2 SMNVEV (reference sequence). Here the CDR3 reads CASSSGFSYEQYF. The CDR3 DNA follows: TGTGCCAGCAGTTCCGGGTTTTCCTACGAGCAGTACTTC.

The rearrangement joins TRBV6-4 to TRBJ2-1; 7 nucleotides align to TRBD2. The CDR3 is 16 amino acids. After removal of 3 bases from V and 7 bases from J, the junction contained 12 bases not matched to a gene. Germline CDR1 is MRHNA and CDR2 is SNTAGT. CDR3 sequence reads: CASSEKWGRAQNEQFF. CDR3 nucleotide sequence: TGTGCCAGCAGTGAGAAGTGGGGGAGGGCCCAAAATGAGCAGTTCTTC.

The chain is built from TRBV9 and TRBJ2-2, with D possibly TRBD1 on 6 matching bases. The CDR3 runs 14 residues. CDR1 and CDR2 (germline): SGDLS, YYNGEE. The V and J ends lost 4 bases and 7 bases respectively, with 14 bases between them. The CDR3 DNA sequence: TGTGCCAGCAGCCCACATGGGGGCATCGGGGAGCTGTTTTTT. It specifies CASSPHGGIGELFF.

This rearrangement joins TRBV13 to TRBJ1-2; 9 nucleotides align to TRBD1. V was clipped by 1 base and J by 5 bases; unmatched bases: 5. The CDR3 has 15 residues. The germline V gene has CDR1 PRHDT and CDR2 FYEKMQ (reference sequence). The CDR3 loop reads CASSLETGGLYGYTF. CDR3 nucleotide sequence: TGTGCCAGCAGCTTAGAGACAGGGGGTCTTTATGGCTACACCTTC. Drawing the rest from reference TRBV13 and TRBJ1-2, the complete variable domain is AAGVIQSPRHLIKEKRETATLKCYPIPRHDTVYWYQQGPGQDPQFLISFYEKMQSDKGSIPDRFSAQQFSDYHSELNMSSLELGDSALYFCASSLETGGLYGYTFGSGTRLTVV.

V usage is TRBV30 and J usage is TRBJ1-2; D unclear. The ends were cut back, 1 base at V and 8 bases at J, with 14 bases in the middle. Germline V CDR1 and CDR2: GTSNPN, SVGIG (reference sequence). The length of the CDR3 is 13 residues. CDR3 region: CAWSDGLRGGYTF. CDR3 in DNA: TGTGCCTGGAGTGACGGGTTAAGAGGGGGCTACACCTTC.

This chain uses TRBV28 with TRBJ2-2; 8 bases line up with TRBD2. Germline loops: CDR1 MDHEN, CDR2 SYDVKM. This CDR3 spans 15 amino acids. After removal of 5 bases from V and 3 bases from J, the junction contained 5 bases not matched to a gene. CDR3 loop: CASSGSGTYTGELFF. The CDR3 nucleotides read TGTGCCAGCAGTGGTAGCGGGACTTACACCGGGGAGCTGTTTTTT.

The V gene is TRBV30, the J gene TRBJ2-7, with 10 bases identical to TRBD1. Germline lookup yields CDR1 GTSNPN and CDR2 SVGIG (reference sequence). CDR3 length: 14 amino acids. Losses at the gene ends were 2 bases for V and 3 bases for J; bases not matched to a gene: 4. The CDR3 protein is CAWSLGQGIYEQYF. In nucleotides, the CDR3 is TGTGCCTGGAGTCTGGGACAGGGGATCTACGAGCAGTACTTC. Using reference TRBV30 and TRBJ2-7 for the parts outside the CDR3, the full variable domain is SQTIHQWPATLVQPVGSPLSLECTVEGTSNPNLYWYRQAAGRGLQLLFYSVGIGQISSEVPQNLSASRPQDRQFILSSKKLLLSDSGFYLCAWSLGQGIYEQYFGPGTRLTVT.

This chain uses TRBV4-3 with TRBJ2-5; a possible D gene is TRBD2 (6 bases). The CDR3 contains 19 residues. Germline V lookup: CDR1 LGHNA, CDR2 YSLEER. V was pared by 0 bases and J by 1 base, with 21 bases between. The CDR3 spells CASSQDWETVAEPQETQYF. CDR3 DNA: TGCGCCAGCAGCCAAGATTGGGAAACGGTAGCGGAGCCCCAAGAGACCCAGTACTTC.

V gene TRBV6-5 combines with J gene TRBJ1-2; D might be TRBD1 (6 bases). The V gene lost 6 bases and the J gene lost 4 bases, with 9 bases spanning the gap. The CDR3 is 12 amino acids. Per germline, CDR1 MNHEY and CDR2 SVGAGI. CDR3 loop: CASSPDSYGYTF. The CDR3 nucleotides read TGTGCCAGCAGCCCGGACAGCTATGGCTACACCTTC.

This rearrangement joins TRBV2 to TRBJ2-2; D possibly corresponds to TRBD2 (6 bases). Germline assignment: CDR1 SNHLY and CDR2 FYNNEI. Trimming removed 6 bases from V and 2 bases from J, with 16 bases in between. This CDR3 has 16 residues. The CDR3 DNA sequence: TGTGCCAGCAGGGACCCATCAGGGACTAACACCGGGGAGCTGTTTTTT. Amino acid sequence: CASRDPSGTNTGELFF. Looking up the rest from reference TRBV2 and TRBJ2-2 gives the full variable domain: EPEVTQTPSHQVTQMGQEVILRCVPISNHLYFYWYRQILGQKVEFLVSFYNNEISEKSEIFDDQFSVERPDGSNFTLKIRSTKLEDSAMYFCASRDPSGTNTGELFFGEGSRLTVL.

The rearrangement joins TRBV23-1 to TRBJ2-7; the match to TRBD2 covers 10 bases. Being an ORF, TRBV23-1 has a function that is uncertain. This CDR3 contains 17 residues. V gave up 6 bases and J gave up 1 base; unmatched junction bases: 12. In DNA form, the CDR3 reads TGCGCCAGCAGACCCTTTAGAAGCGGGAGGGTATCCTACGAGCAGTACTTC. Amino acids: CASRPFRSGRVSYEQYF.

The V and J genes are TRBV19 and TRBJ1-1, with no clear D. This CDR3 has 13 residues. Germline CDR1 LNHDA, CDR2 SQIVND (reference sequence). V was pared by 3 bases and J by 4 bases, with 9 bases between. In DNA form, the CDR3 reads TGTGCCAGTAGTATTTCAGGTGCCACTGAAGCTTTCTTT. Its protein product is CASSISGATEAFF.

The chain is built from TRBV2 and TRBJ2-7; 9 nucleotides line up with TRBD2. Trimming at V came to 6 bases and at J to 5 bases, leaving 5 bases not matched to a gene. This CDR3 has 13 residues. Germline CDR1 and CDR2: SNHLY and FYNNEI. The CDR3 bases are TGTGCCAGCAGCACCCCTAGCGGGAACGAGCAGTACTTC. This codes for CASSTPSGNEQYF.

The DNA of the CDR3 is TGTGCCAGCAGCGTAGGGGACAGTCTTTATCAGCCCCAGCATTTT. This translates into CASSVGDSLYQPQHF. The rearrangement uses TRBV9 and TRBJ1-5; 7 nucleotides agree with TRBD1. CDR3 length equals 15 residues. V was clipped by 0 bases and J by 5 bases; unmatched bases: 5. The germline V gene encodes CDR1 SGDLS and CDR2 YYNGEE.

This sequence joins TRBV7-2 and TRBJ2-1; 9 nucleotides agree with TRBD2. V lost 4 bases to trimming and J lost 9 bases; unmatched junction nucleotides: 7. Germline V gives CDR1 SGHTA, CDR2 FQGNSA. This CDR3 contains 14 residues. The DNA of the CDR3 is TGTGCCAGCAGCTCACTCTTAGCGGGAGCTGAGCAGTTCTTC. Protein: CASSSLLAGAEQFF.

This clone was recorded only once. The chain recombines TRBV7-7 with TRBJ2-1; 9 bases are shared with TRBD2. The ends lost 0 bases at V and 6 bases at J; junction bases unmatched: 3. Germline V gene data show CDR1 as SSHAT and CDR2 as FNYEAQ (reference sequence). This CDR3 comprises 15 residues. The CDR3 nucleotides read TGTGCCAGCAGCTTAGCCCGGACTAGCGTCAATGAGCAGTTCTTC. It is translated as CASSLARTSVNEQFF.

The rearrangement links TRBV6-1 to TRBJ2-3; 10 bases map to TRBD2. This CDR3 spans 15 amino acids. The germline gives CDR1 MNHNS, CDR2 SASEGT. V shed 8 bases and J 2 bases; nucleotides not matched to a gene: 7. CDR3 coding DNA: TGTGCCAGCCGTATAGCGGGGGGTTACACAGATACGCAGTATTTT. This sequence encodes CASRIAGGYTDTQYF.

The chain recombines TRBV9 with TRBJ2-3, with 9 bases fitting TRBD2. CDR3 size: 20 residues. Trimming removed 1 base from V and 0 bases from J; junction bases left unmatched: 15. Germline V gene data show CDR1 as SGDLS and CDR2 as YYNGEE. DNA for the CDR3: TGTGCCAGCAGCGTAAGCCCCATCCCAGTAGCGGGAGATAGCACAGATACGCAGTATTTT. Amino acids: CASSVSPIPVAGDSTDTQYF.

J is TRBJ2-3 and V is TRBV5-1; possible D gene TRBD2, 5 bases. V lost 0 bases, J lost 6 bases, and 5 bases lay in between. The germline CDR1 and CDR2 sequences are SGHRS and YFSETQ. This CDR3 is built from 12 residues. The CDR3 spells CASSLGRDTQYF. CDR3 sequence (DNA): TGCGCCAGCAGCTTGGGGAGGGATACGCAGTATTTT. The whole variable domain, remainder taken from reference TRBV5-1 and TRBJ2-3, is KAGVTQTPRYLIKTRGQQVTLSCSPISGHRSVSWYQQTPGQGLQFLFEYFSETQRNKGNFPGRFSGRQFSNSRSEMNVSTLELGDSALYLCASSLGRDTQYFGPGTRLTVL.

This sequence joins TRBV5-6 and TRBJ1-4; maybe TRBD1 (6 bases). The CDR3 runs to 13 residues. The germline gives CDR1 SGHDT, CDR2 YYEEEE. Trimming pared 2 bases from V and 7 bases from J, leaving 9 bases between. Here the CDR3 DNA reads TGTGCCAGCAGCTTAGGGGGTGGTGAAAAACTGTTTTTT. It encodes CASSLGGGEKLFF.

The chain carries TRBV6-6 and TRBJ2-7, with 8 bases identical to TRBD2. V gave up 7 bases and J gave up 0 bases; unmatched junction bases: 5. Germline-derived CDR1 and CDR2 are MNHNY and SVGAGI (reference sequence). This CDR3 comprises 14 residues. Here the CDR3 DNA reads TGTGCCAGCATTGCGGGAGGTCCCTCCTACGAGCAGTACTTC. Encoded protein: CASIAGGPSYEQYF.

The chain uses TRBV5-6 and TRBJ2-1; 8 positions agree with TRBD2. From germline, CDR1 is SGHDT and CDR2 YYEEEE. The CDR3 runs to 15 residues. The trim removed 6 bases at V and 7 bases at J, leaving 12 bases unmatched. CDR3 in amino acids: CASILGAGVENEQFF. The CDR3 DNA sequence: TGTGCCAGCATCCTGGGAGCGGGAGTTGAAAATGAGCAGTTCTTC.

The chain recombines TRBV13 with TRBJ2-3; 10 nucleotides match TRBD2. This CDR3 contains 17 residues. V shed 2 bases and J 3 bases; nucleotides not matched to a gene: 8. From germline, CDR1 is PRHDT and CDR2 FYEKMQ (reference sequence). As DNA, the CDR3 is TGTGCCAGCAGCTTAACTCGAGCGGGAGGGCCGACAGATACGCAGTATTTT. This sequence encodes CASSLTRAGGPTDTQYF.

The sample holds a few counts of this clone. J is TRBJ1-2 and V is TRBV29-1; D call uncertain. Germline lookup yields CDR1 SQVTM and CDR2 ANQGSEA. V lost 6 bases, J lost 3 bases, and 8 bases lay in between. CDR3 size: 11 residues. As DNA, the CDR3 is TGCAGCGTCCCCCCGGACTATGGCTACACCTTC. This translates into CSVPPDYGYTF.

This chain uses TRBV7-9 with TRBJ2-3; 7 nucleotides agree with TRBD2. The V gene end was trimmed by 8 bases and the J gene end by 0 bases; junction bases not matched to a gene: 8. Germline lookup yields CDR1 SEHNR and CDR2 FQNEAQ (reference sequence). The CDR3 sequence is 15 residues long. The CDR3 reads CASLRAGKSTDTQYF. CDR3 coding DNA: TGTGCCAGCCTCAGAGCGGGAAAGAGCACAGATACGCAGTATTTT.

The CDR3 is CASSPRRQGLPNYGYTF. The CDR3 DNA is TGTGCCAGCAGCCCGAGGCGACAGGGCCTCCCTAACTATGGCTACACCTTC. The rearrangement uses TRBV7-2 and TRBJ1-2; 7 bases agree with TRBD1. The CDR3 spans 17 residues. V was pared by 5 bases and J by 0 bases, with 12 bases of the junction left unmatched. CDR1 and CDR2 (germline): SGHTA, FQGNSA.

The genes are TRBV5-1 and TRBJ2-5, with TRBD2 matching 16 bases. Germline assignment: CDR1 SGHRS and CDR2 YFSETQ. V shed 3 bases and J 5 bases; nucleotides not matched to a gene: 7. The CDR3 spans 17 residues. The CDR3 DNA follows: TGCGCCAGCAGCTCGGGACTAGCGGGAGGGCCCCGGGAGACCCAGTACTTC. It encodes CASSSGLAGGPRETQYF.

The chain recombines TRBV18 with TRBJ1-2; no clear D gene. The germline V gene has CDR1 KGHSH and CDR2 LQKENI. The CDR3 sequence is 17 residues long. V lost 0 bases and J 3 bases, leaving 17 bases between the germline ends. For the CDR3, the DNA is TGTGCCAGCTCACCACCGAATAAGGCACGCGGGGACTATGGCTACACCTTC. As protein: CASSPPNKARGDYGYTF.

This chain uses TRBV12-5 with TRBJ1-5; 9 bases align to TRBD1. This CDR3 region has 16 residues. Looked up from germline, CDR1 is LGHNT and CDR2 is FRNRAP. V was pared by 6 bases and J by 8 bases, with 14 bases of the junction left unmatched. CDR3 sequence reads: CASGTNTGTGREPQHF. Here the CDR3 DNA reads TGTGCTAGTGGCACTAACACCGGGACAGGGAGGGAGCCCCAGCATTTT. The full variable domain, in which reference TRBV12-5 and TRBJ1-5 provide the parts outside the CDR3, is DARVTQTPRHKVTEMGQEVTMRCQPILGHNTVFWYRQTMMQGLELLAYFRNRAPLDDSGMPKDRFSAEMPDATLATLKIQPSEPRDSAVYFCASGTNTGTGREPQHFGDGTRLSIL.